A selection of T cell receptor beta chains follows, all from one sample in a study of control samples from healthy donors and cancer patients. This table comes from immunoSEQ multiplex PCR, and its TCRdb copy is limited to in-frame clones, with some not included. The sample comprises 35,000 to 55,000 clones, around 87% of which are singletons, and approximately 10% rests with the top ten. Sequencing used PBMCs. The receptor set was obtained from a woman aged 60 to 75 with lung cancer. The CDR3 runs from the conserved cysteine through the conserved F or W. The D gene is left open where the match is weak. Expanded clones get a size class; other rows say once, few or many, or leave the size out.

CASSSQGGLSEQYF	TGTGCCAGCAGTTCTCAGGGAGGCCTCTCCGAGCAGTACTTC	TRBJ2-7	NA	NA	TRBV6-5
CASSLGRGEQFF	TGTGCCAGCAGTTTAGGGCGGGGTGAGCAGTTCTTC	TRBJ2-1	NA	NA	TRBV28
CASSSSGSPTYEQYF	TGTGCCAGCAGCTCAAGCGGGAGTCCCACCTACGAGCAGTACTTC	TRBJ2-7	TRBD2	once	TRBV7-2
CASSLNSYNTEAFF	TGTGCCAGCAGCTTAAACAGTTATAACACTGAAGCTTTCTTT	TRBJ1-1	NA	few	TRBV11-3
CAWTPRRGKGTYNEQFF	TGTGCCTGGACTCCCAGACGGGGAAAAGGAACCTACAATGAGCAGTTCTTC	TRBJ2-1	NA	NA	TRBV30
CASSPKGQGAYDTGELFF	TGTGCCAGCAGCCCAAAAGGACAGGGGGCGTATGACACCGGGGAGCTGTTTTTT	TRBJ2-2	TRBD1	NA	TRBV9
CASSFRFGETQYF	TGTGCCAGCAGCTTCCGATTCGGTGAGACCCAGTACTTC	TRBJ2-5	NA	NA	TRBV7-9
CASSHRTNYGYTF	TGTGCCAGCAGCCACCGGACGAACTATGGCTACACCTTC	TRBJ1-2	NA	NA	TRBV7-2
CASSQEQGALGYTF	TGCGCCAGCAGCCAAGAACAGGGGGCCTTAGGCTACACCTTC	TRBJ1-2	TRBD1	NA	TRBV4-3
CASSLFGGAYYNEQFF	TGTGCCAGCAGCTTGTTCGGCGGGGCCTACTACAATGAGCAGTTCTTC	TRBJ2-1	NA	NA	TRBV11-3
CASSDVVGILHEQYF	TGTGCCAGCAGTGATGTTGTCGGAATCCTGCACGAGCAGTACTTC	TRBJ2-7	NA	NA	TRBV2
CSVKGQGNYEQYF	TGCAGCGTCAAGGGACAGGGGAACTACGAGCAGTACTTC	TRBJ2-7	TRBD1	NA	TRBV29-1
CASSDSKADTQYF	TGTGCCAGCAGTGACTCGAAGGCAGATACGCAGTATTTT	TRBJ2-3	NA	NA	TRBV6-4
CASGGTGQTETQYF	TGTGCCAGCGGTGGGACAGGGCAGACTGAGACCCAGTACTTC	TRBJ2-5	TRBD1	NA	TRBV2
CASTYDGNFQETQYF	TGTGCCAGCACGTACGACGGGAACTTCCAAGAGACCCAGTACTTC	TRBJ2-5	NA	NA	TRBV6-6
CAFLQGAQETQYF	TGTGCCTTTCTACAGGGGGCCCAAGAGACCCAGTACTTC	TRBJ2-5	TRBD1	NA	TRBV30
CSASGGYEQYF	TGCAGTGCTAGTGGGGGTTACGAGCAGTACTTC	TRBJ2-7	NA	NA	TRBV20-1
CASRGDEKLFF	TGTGCCAGCAGGGGGGATGAAAAACTGTTTTTT	TRBJ1-4	NA	NA	TRBV5-4
CASSLESGANNEQFF	TGTGCCAGCAGCTTGGAGTCCGGGGCGAACAATGAGCAGTTCTTC	TRBJ2-1	NA	NA	TRBV5-4
CASSPSGQGTGNTIYF	TGTGCCAGCTCACCTTCGGGACAGGGAACTGGAAACACCATATATTTT	TRBJ1-3	TRBD1	NA	TRBV18
CASSSQGLEGNTIYF	TGTGCCAGCAGTTCACAGGGTTTGGAGGGAAACACCATATATTTT	TRBJ1-3	NA	once	TRBV2
CATSGLNPYEQYF	TGTGCCACCAGCGGGCTAAATCCTTACGAGCAGTACTTC	TRBJ2-7	NA	NA	TRBV15
CASSVAGGGPDTQYF	TGTGCCAGCAGCGTTGCGGGGGGGGGCCCAGATACGCAGTATTTT	TRBJ2-3	TRBD2	NA	TRBV9
CASSQENTEAFF	TGTGCCAGCAGCCAGGAGAACACTGAAGCTTTCTTT	TRBJ1-1	NA	NA	TRBV7-9
CASSSGAFTGELFF	TGTGCCAGCAGTTCTGGAGCATTCACCGGGGAGCTGTTTTTT	TRBJ2-2	NA	NA	TRBV7-2
CASSSGEQYF	TGTGCCAGCAGTTCTGGGGAGCAGTACTTC	TRBJ2-7	NA	NA	TRBV28
CASSLVASGGEQFF	TGCGCCAGCAGCTTGGTGGCTTCAGGCGGCGAGCAGTTCTTC	TRBJ2-1	NA	NA	TRBV5-1
CASSQEKGYGLEQYF	TGTGCCAGCAGCCAAGAAAAAGGTTATGGACTCGAGCAGTACTTC	TRBJ2-7	NA	NA	TRBV14
CASSVEGQGGLDTQYF	TGTGCCAGCAGCGTAGAGGGACAGGGGGGATTAGATACGCAGTATTTT	TRBJ2-3	TRBD1	few	TRBV9
CASSLDRPASGNTIYF	TGTGCCAGCAGTTTAGACAGGCCTGCCTCTGGAAACACCATATATTTT	TRBJ1-3	NA	NA	TRBV28
CASSVDNEQFF	TGTGCCAGCAGCGTGGACAATGAGCAGTTCTTC	TRBJ2-1	NA	NA	TRBV9
CATCGAASEGELFF	TGTGCCACCTGTGGGGCAGCCTCAGAAGGGGAGCTGTTTTTT	TRBJ2-2	NA	NA	TRBV24-1
CASSLMPGYNQPQHF	TGTGCCAGCAGCTTAATGCCAGGGTACAATCAGCCCCAGCATTTT	TRBJ1-5	NA	NA	TRBV7-2
CASSQLAGGRAQYF	TGCGCCAGCAGCCAACTAGCAGGAGGGAGGGCGCAGTATTTT	TRBJ2-3	TRBD2	NA	TRBV4-3
CASSEQGALNTEAFF	TGCGCCAGCAGCGAACAGGGGGCTCTGAACACTGAAGCTTTCTTT	TRBJ1-1	TRBD1	NA	TRBV5-1
CASRSFIARTQETQYF	TGCGCCAGCCGCTCCTTTATCGCCCGTACTCAAGAGACCCAGTACTTC	TRBJ2-5	NA	NA	TRBV5-1
CASSSGRYSNQPQHF	TGTGCCAGCAGCTCCGGCCGGTATAGCAATCAGCCCCAGCATTTT	TRBJ1-5	NA	NA	TRBV7-9
CASSLPSRGSSTDTQYF	TGTGCCAGCAGCTTACCGTCTCGGGGTTCTAGCACAGATACGCAGTATTTT	TRBJ2-3	NA	NA	TRBV7-9
CASSLRQGDNYGYTF	TGCGCCAGCAGCCTAAGACAGGGAGATAACTATGGCTACACCTTC	TRBJ1-2	TRBD1	NA	TRBV5-1
CASSYERGPEQYF	TGTGCCAGCAGTTACGAGAGAGGTCCCGAGCAGTACTTC	TRBJ2-7	NA	NA	TRBV27
CASSLGNSNQPQHF	TGTGCCAGCAGCTTAGGGAATAGCAATCAGCCCCAGCATTTT	TRBJ1-5	NA	NA	TRBV7-9
CASSDGSYGYTF	TGTGCCAGCAGTGACGGATCTTATGGCTACACCTTC	TRBJ1-2	NA	NA	TRBV2
CASSEDGLTTDTQYF	TGTGCCAGCAGTGAAGACGGATTAACCACAGATACGCAGTATTTT	TRBJ2-3	NA	NA	TRBV6-1
CASSYPGPEAFF	TGTGCCAGCAGTTACCCCGGACCCGAAGCTTTCTTT	TRBJ1-1	NA	NA	TRBV12-3/TRBV12-4